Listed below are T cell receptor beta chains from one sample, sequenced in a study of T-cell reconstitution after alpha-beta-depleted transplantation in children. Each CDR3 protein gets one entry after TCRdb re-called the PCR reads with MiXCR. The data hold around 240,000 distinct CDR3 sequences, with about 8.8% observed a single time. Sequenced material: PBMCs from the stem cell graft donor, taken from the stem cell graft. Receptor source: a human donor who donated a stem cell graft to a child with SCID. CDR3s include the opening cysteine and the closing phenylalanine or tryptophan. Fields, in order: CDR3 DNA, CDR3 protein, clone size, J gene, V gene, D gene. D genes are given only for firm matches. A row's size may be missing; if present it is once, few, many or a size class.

CDR3 DNA: TGTGCCAGCAGTCTAGCTACGCTATACAATTCACCCCTCCACTTT
CDR3 protein: CASSLATLYNSPLHF
clone size: few
J gene: TRBJ1-6
V gene: TRBV2
D gene: .

CDR3 DNA: TGCGCCAGCAGCTTGGATGGGATTAGGGACACTGAAGCTTTCTTT
CDR3 protein: CASSLDGIRDTEAFF
clone size: many
J gene: TRBJ1-1
V gene: TRBV5-1
D gene: .

CDR3 DNA: TGCAGTGCTAGAGTCAGCAGCGGACAGGGGGCCAACTATGGCTACACCTTC
CDR3 protein: CSARVSSGQGANYGYTF
clone size: many
J gene: TRBJ1-2
V gene: TRBV20-1
D gene: TRBD1

CDR3 DNA: TGTGCCAGCAGGTCGGACAGGGGAGGAATCGATGCTCTACAGCCCCAGCATTTT
CDR3 protein: CASRSDRGGIDALQPQHF
clone size: many
J gene: TRBJ1-5
V gene: TRBV2
D gene: TRBD1

CDR3 DNA: TGCAGTGCTCTGCGGACTAGCAACACAGATACGCAGTATTTT
CDR3 protein: CSALRTSNTDTQYF
clone size: many
J gene: TRBJ2-3
V gene: TRBV20-1
D gene: TRBD2

CDR3 DNA: TGCAGCGTTGGGGGAATGCGCACTGAAGCTTTCTTT
CDR3 protein: CSVGGMRTEAFF
clone size: .
J gene: TRBJ1-1
V gene: TRBV29-1
D gene: .

CDR3 DNA: TGTGCCAGCAGCTTAGGGTTCCGCTATGGCTACACCTTC
CDR3 protein: CASSLGFRYGYTF
clone size: many
J gene: TRBJ1-2
V gene: TRBV7-2
D gene: .

CDR3 DNA: TGTGCCAGCAGCACCGGACTAGCGGGACTCACAGATACGCAGTATTTT
CDR3 protein: CASSTGLAGLTDTQYF
clone size: many
J gene: TRBJ2-3
V gene: TRBV12-3/TRBV12-4
D gene: TRBD2

CDR3 DNA: TGTGCCAGCACCTCTCTGGGGGGTAGTGAAGCTTTCTTT
CDR3 protein: CASTSLGGSEAFF
clone size: many
J gene: TRBJ1-1
V gene: TRBV27
D gene: .

CDR3 DNA: TGCGCCAGCAGCCAGCCACAGGGAATGAGCACCGGGGAGCTGTTTTTT
CDR3 protein: CASSQPQGMSTGELFF
clone size: .
J gene: TRBJ2-2
V gene: TRBV4-1
D gene: .

CDR3 DNA: TGCGCCAGCAGCTTGGCCAGCGACGAAGAGTTCTTC
CDR3 protein: CASSLASDEEFF
clone size: many
J gene: TRBJ2-1
V gene: TRBV5-1
D gene: .

CDR3 DNA: TGTGCCAGCAGTCCACTTACGTCCTCGGAGACGGGGGTCCCAGATACGCAGTATTTT
CDR3 protein: CASSPLTSSETGVPDTQYF
clone size: many
J gene: TRBJ2-3
V gene: TRBV6-2/TRBV6-3
D gene: .

CDR3 DNA: TGCAGTGCCCCCCGGACAGTGAACGACGAGCAGTACTTC
CDR3 protein: CSAPRTVNDEQYF
clone size: many
J gene: TRBJ2-7
V gene: TRBV20-1
D gene: .

CDR3 DNA: TGTGCCAGCAGCCAGACAGGGGGCCCCCACACTGAAGCTTTCTTT
CDR3 protein: CASSQTGGPHTEAFF
clone size: many
J gene: TRBJ1-1
V gene: TRBV3-1
D gene: TRBD1

CDR3 DNA: TGTGCCAGCAGCCGATCGCGGACTAGCGGGGGGCCGAGCTCCTACAATGAGCAGTTCTTC
CDR3 protein: CASSRSRTSGGPSSYNEQFF
clone size: few
J gene: TRBJ2-1
V gene: TRBV4-2
D gene: TRBD2

CDR3 DNA: TGCGCCAGCAGCTTCAGGAAAAACACAGATACGCAGTATTTT
CDR3 protein: CASSFRKNTDTQYF
clone size: many
J gene: TRBJ2-3
V gene: TRBV5-1
D gene: .

CDR3 DNA: TGCGCCAGCAGCGTAGAAGGCTTCGATTCACCCCTCCACTTT
CDR3 protein: CASSVEGFDSPLHF
clone size: many
J gene: TRBJ1-6
V gene: TRBV5-1
D gene: .

CDR3 DNA: TGTGCCAGCAGCTTAGACCCGACAGGGGCTGAGGACAATGAGCAGTTCTTC
CDR3 protein: CASSLDPTGAEDNEQFF
clone size: .
J gene: TRBJ2-1
V gene: TRBV7-8
D gene: TRBD1

CDR3 DNA: TGTGCCAGCAGCTTAGGGGAGGGGAGCCGAGGCTACACCTTC
CDR3 protein: CASSLGEGSRGYTF
clone size: many
J gene: TRBJ1-2
V gene: TRBV7-2
D gene: .

CDR3 DNA: TGCAGCTCGACAGGGGGGTTCGGAGAGACCCGGTACTTC
CDR3 protein: CSSTGGFGETRYF
clone size: .
J gene: TRBJ2-5
V gene: TRBV20-1
D gene: TRBD1

CDR3 DNA: TGTGCCAGCAGCCCGACTAGTGGGACAGGGGGTGTGCAGTACTTC
CDR3 protein: CASSPTSGTGGVQYF
clone size: many
J gene: TRBJ2-7
V gene: TRBV7-9
D gene: TRBD1

CDR3 DNA: TGCGCCAGCAGCCAAGTAACGACGGGGGCAGATACGCAGTATTTT
CDR3 protein: CASSQVTTGADTQYF
clone size: many
J gene: TRBJ2-3
V gene: TRBV4-3
D gene: .

CDR3 DNA: TGTGCCACCCACGGACAGGGGATCTACGAGCAGTACTTC
CDR3 protein: CATHGQGIYEQYF
clone size: many
J gene: TRBJ2-7
V gene: TRBV2
D gene: TRBD1

CDR3 DNA: TGCGCCAGCAGCCAAGTCCAGGGGGTGTTTAACGAGCAGTACTTC
CDR3 protein: CASSQVQGVFNEQYF
clone size: many
J gene: TRBJ2-7
V gene: TRBV4-1
D gene: TRBD1

CDR3 DNA: TGCAGTGCCAGGCTAGCGTGGTCCTACAATGAGCAGTTCTTC
CDR3 protein: CSARLAWSYNEQFF
clone size: many
J gene: TRBJ2-1
V gene: TRBV20-1
D gene: .

CDR3 DNA: TGCGCCAGCAGCTTGGGAGTAGACAAAAACATTCAGTACTTC
CDR3 protein: CASSLGVDKNIQYF
clone size: many
J gene: TRBJ2-4
V gene: TRBV5-1
D gene: .

CDR3 DNA: TGCGCCAGCAGTGAGTCACGCAGGAATACGGAGAACAATCAGCCCCAGCATTTT
CDR3 protein: CASSESRRNTENNQPQHF
clone size: .
J gene: TRBJ1-5
V gene: TRBV10-2
D gene: .

CDR3 DNA: TGCAGTGCTAGGAGGCTAGCGATCTACAATGAGCAGTTCTTC
CDR3 protein: CSARRLAIYNEQFF
clone size: many
J gene: TRBJ2-1
V gene: TRBV20-1
D gene: .

CDR3 DNA: TGTGCCAGCAGTTTCTTCGGGACAGGGGGCTACGAGCAGTACTTC
CDR3 protein: CASSFFGTGGYEQYF
clone size: few
J gene: TRBJ2-7
V gene: TRBV3-1
D gene: TRBD1

CDR3 DNA: TGTGCCAGCAGCTTCCTGGAGGATACGCAGTATTTT
CDR3 protein: CASSFLEDTQYF
clone size: many
J gene: TRBJ2-3
V gene: TRBV5-5
D gene: .

CDR3 DNA: TGTGCCAGCAGCCCCCAGCTAGCCACTGAAGCTTTCTTT
CDR3 protein: CASSPQLATEAFF
clone size: many
J gene: TRBJ1-1
V gene: TRBV14
D gene: .

CDR3 DNA: TGTGCTAGTGGTTTCGGACTTGGCCAGCCCCAGCATTTT
CDR3 protein: CASGFGLGQPQHF
clone size: many
J gene: TRBJ1-5
V gene: TRBV12-5
D gene: .

CDR3 DNA: TGTGCCAGCAGTCCGGGAGGGGCTTTCTCTGGAAACACCATATATTTT
CDR3 protein: CASSPGGAFSGNTIYF
clone size: many
J gene: TRBJ1-3
V gene: TRBV6-5
D gene: .

CDR3 DNA: TGTGCCATCAGTGCAAGCGGGGGGGCCATAACAGATACGCAGTATTTT
CDR3 protein: CAISASGGAITDTQYF
clone size: many
J gene: TRBJ2-3
V gene: TRBV10-3
D gene: TRBD2

CDR3 DNA: TGCAGCGTTGATTATGGGACAGGGGTCCTTCGGCAGTTCTTC
CDR3 protein: CSVDYGTGVLRQFF
clone size: many
J gene: TRBJ2-1
V gene: TRBV29-1
D gene: TRBD1

CDR3 DNA: TGTGCCAGCAGTCGCATCCAGGGAGTCTATGGCTACACCTTC
CDR3 protein: CASSRIQGVYGYTF
clone size: few
J gene: TRBJ1-2
V gene: TRBV12-3/TRBV12-4
D gene: .

CDR3 DNA: TGTGCCAGCAGTGAACGCCAGGGGGCTCCGCGGGGCTACACCTTC
CDR3 protein: CASSERQGAPRGYTF
clone size: many
J gene: TRBJ1-2
V gene: TRBV2
D gene: TRBD1

CDR3 DNA: TGCGCCAGCAGCCAATCTACAGGGTCGAACACCGGGGAGCTGTTTTTT
CDR3 protein: CASSQSTGSNTGELFF
clone size: few
J gene: TRBJ2-2
V gene: TRBV4-1
D gene: .

CDR3 DNA: TGCGCCAGCAGCTTGCGGGGACAGGGAAGTTCCTACAATGAGCAGTTCTTC
CDR3 protein: CASSLRGQGSSYNEQFF
clone size: many
J gene: TRBJ2-1
V gene: TRBV5-1
D gene: TRBD1

CDR3 DNA: TGTGCCATCAGTGAGTCGGGCAGGGGGCTGGGGACTGAAGCTTTCTTT
CDR3 protein: CAISESGRGLGTEAFF
clone size: many
J gene: TRBJ1-1
V gene: TRBV10-3
D gene: TRBD1

CDR3 DNA: TGTGCCAGCTCACCAAGATCCCAGGGGTATAGCACAGATACGCAGTATTTT
CDR3 protein: CASSPRSQGYSTDTQYF
clone size: many
J gene: TRBJ2-3
V gene: TRBV18
D gene: .

CDR3 DNA: TGCGCCAGCAGCCAGGAGACAGGCACTAATGAAAAACTGTTTTTT
CDR3 protein: CASSQETGTNEKLFF
clone size: many
J gene: TRBJ1-4
V gene: TRBV5-1
D gene: .

CDR3 DNA: TGTGCCAGCAGCTACTCTCGGCGGATACAAGAGACCCAGTACTTC
CDR3 protein: CASSYSRRIQETQYF
clone size: many
J gene: TRBJ2-5
V gene: TRBV12-3/TRBV12-4
D gene: .

CDR3 DNA: TGCGTCGCAGAGAGGGAGACCCAGTACTTC
CDR3 protein: CVAERETQYF
clone size: many
J gene: TRBJ2-5
V gene: TRBV20-1
D gene: .

CDR3 DNA: TGTGCCAGCAGCCTTCGATTGGGCTATGGCTACACCTTC
CDR3 protein: CASSLRLGYGYTF
clone size: .
J gene: TRBJ1-2
V gene: TRBV5-5
D gene: .

CDR3 DNA: TGTGCCAGCAGTTTCGGGACAGGGGGCAATCAGCCCCAGCATTTT
CDR3 protein: CASSFGTGGNQPQHF
clone size: many
J gene: TRBJ1-5
V gene: TRBV12-3/TRBV12-4
D gene: TRBD1

CDR3 DNA: TGCAGTGCTAGAACCCAGGGGTTCGACAGAGAGCAGTACTTC
CDR3 protein: CSARTQGFDREQYF
clone size: many
J gene: TRBJ2-7
V gene: TRBV20-1
D gene: .

CDR3 DNA: TGTGCCACGGGGCAGTTAATTAATGAAAAACTGTTTTTT
CDR3 protein: CATGQLINEKLFF
clone size: many
J gene: TRBJ1-4
V gene: TRBV2
D gene: .